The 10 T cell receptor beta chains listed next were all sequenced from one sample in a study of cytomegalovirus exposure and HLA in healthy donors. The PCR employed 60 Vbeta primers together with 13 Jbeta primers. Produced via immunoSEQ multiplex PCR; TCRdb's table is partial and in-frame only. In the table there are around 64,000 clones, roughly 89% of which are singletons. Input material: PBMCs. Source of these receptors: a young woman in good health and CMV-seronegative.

The CDR3 DNA follows: TGTGCCAGTAGTATAGGAGAAACTGGAAACACCATATATTTT. Its translation is CASSIGETGNTIYF. The chain recombines TRBV19 with TRBJ1-3; the D is unclear. Germline V gene data show CDR1 as LNHDA and CDR2 as SQIVND (reference sequence). The CDR3 contains 14 residues. V gave up 1 base and J gave up 2 bases, with 6 bases separating them.

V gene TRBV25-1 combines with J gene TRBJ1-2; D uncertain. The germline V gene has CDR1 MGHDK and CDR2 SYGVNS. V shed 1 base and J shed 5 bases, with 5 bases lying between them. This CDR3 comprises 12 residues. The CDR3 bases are TGTGCCAGCAGTGAATCCCAGTATGGCTACACCTTC. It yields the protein CASSESQYGYTF.

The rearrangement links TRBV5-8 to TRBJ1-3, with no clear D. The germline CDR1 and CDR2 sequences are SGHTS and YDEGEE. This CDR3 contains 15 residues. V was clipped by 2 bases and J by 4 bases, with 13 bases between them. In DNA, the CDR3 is TGTGCCAGCAGCTTCGCCGCGGTTGCGGGAAACACCATATATTTT. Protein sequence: CASSFAAVAGNTIYF.

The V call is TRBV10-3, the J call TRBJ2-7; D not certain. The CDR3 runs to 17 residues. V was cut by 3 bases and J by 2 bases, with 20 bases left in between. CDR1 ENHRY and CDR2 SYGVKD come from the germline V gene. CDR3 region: CAISEGREELIPYEQYF. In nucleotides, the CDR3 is TGTGCCATCAGTGAAGGCCGCGAGGAGTTGATCCCCTACGAGCAGTACTTC.

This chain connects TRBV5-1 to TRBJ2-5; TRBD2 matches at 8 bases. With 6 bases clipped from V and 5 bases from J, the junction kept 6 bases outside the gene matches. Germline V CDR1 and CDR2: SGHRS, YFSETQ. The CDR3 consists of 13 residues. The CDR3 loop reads CASNRGGAETQYF. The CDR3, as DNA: TGCGCCAGCAATCGGGGGGGGGCGGAGACCCAGTACTTC.

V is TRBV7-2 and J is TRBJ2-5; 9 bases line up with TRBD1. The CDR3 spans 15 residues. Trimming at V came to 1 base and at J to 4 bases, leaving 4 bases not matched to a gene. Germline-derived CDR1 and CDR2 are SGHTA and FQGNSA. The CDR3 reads CASSLDRGPPETQYF. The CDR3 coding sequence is TGTGCCAGCAGCTTAGACAGGGGGCCCCCAGAGACCCAGTACTTC.

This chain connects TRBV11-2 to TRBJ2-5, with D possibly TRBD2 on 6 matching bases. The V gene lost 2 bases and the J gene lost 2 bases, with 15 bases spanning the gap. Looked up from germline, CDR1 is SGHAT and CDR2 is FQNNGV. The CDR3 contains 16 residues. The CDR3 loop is CASSLQPEGLQETQYF. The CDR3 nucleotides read TGTGCCAGCAGCTTACAGCCGGAGGGACTTCAAGAGACCCAGTACTTC.

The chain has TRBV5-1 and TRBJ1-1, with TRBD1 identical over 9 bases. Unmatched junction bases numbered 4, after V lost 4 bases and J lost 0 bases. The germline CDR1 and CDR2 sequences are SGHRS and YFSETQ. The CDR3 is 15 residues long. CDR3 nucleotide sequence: TGCGCCAGCAGCCTCGGGACAGGGCTGAACACTGAAGCTTTCTTT. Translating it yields CASSLGTGLNTEAFF.

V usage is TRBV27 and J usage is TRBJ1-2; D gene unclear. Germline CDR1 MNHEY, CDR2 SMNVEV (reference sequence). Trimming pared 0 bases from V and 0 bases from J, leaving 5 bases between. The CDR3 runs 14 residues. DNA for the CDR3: TGTGCCAGCAGTTTATCTGGAGCTAACTATGGCTACACCTTC. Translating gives CASSLSGANYGYTF.

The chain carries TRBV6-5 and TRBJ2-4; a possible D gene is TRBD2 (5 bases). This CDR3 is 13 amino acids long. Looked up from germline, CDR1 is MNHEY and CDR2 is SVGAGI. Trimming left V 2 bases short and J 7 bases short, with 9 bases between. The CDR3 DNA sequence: TGTGCCAGCAGTTACCGAGAGGGTAACATTCAGTACTTC. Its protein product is CASSYREGNIQYF.